The 27 T cell receptor beta chains in this list originate from one sample, sequenced in a study of blood T cells in healthy people across ages. Primed by a sample-barcoded 5' primer and a J-beta primer mix, a second PCR proceeded for roughly 6 to 12 cycles. Via MiXCR, TCRdb re-called the 5' RACE reads, giving one row per CDR3 protein. The sample has around 1,000,000 distinct CDR3 sequences, 35% to 45% seen once. Sequencing was done on a sample of blood. The receptors originated from a man younger than 30 in good health.

Concerning this clonotype: At one boundary the junction diverges from the germline segment, which might be a read error. The chain is built from TRBV7-7 and TRBJ2-5; TRBD1 or TRBD2 may be the D gene (5 bases each). Per germline, CDR1 SSHAT and CDR2 FNYEAQ (reference sequence). The CDR3 extends over 18 amino acids. The CDR3 region is CASSLVPRNRRYQETQYF. CDR3 coding DNA: TGTGCTAGCAGCTTAGTACCTCGCAACAGGAGGTACCAAGAGACCCAGTACTTC.

V gene TRBV6-2 or TRBV6-3 combines with J gene TRBJ2-3, with D hard to call. Trimming stripped 7 bases from V and 3 bases from J, with 17 bases between. The CDR3 is made up of 15 amino acids. Germline V gene sequence: CDR1 MNHEY, CDR2 SVGEGT. The CDR3 here is CASTEFTLTTDTQYF. CDR3 in DNA: TGTGCCAGCACAGAATTTACCTTGACGACAGATACGCAGTATTTT.

This clonotype has at least ten counts. The chain employs TRBV5-1 and TRBJ1-2; D is possibly TRBD1 (6 bases). V was shortened by 0 bases and J by 5 bases, with 14 bases between the two germline ends. The CDR3 contains 15 residues. Germline V gives CDR1 SGHRS, CDR2 YFSETQ. The CDR3 coding sequence is TGCGCCAGCAGCTTGGCACTGGGACAAGGTTATGGCTACACCTTC. Amino acid sequence: CASSLALGQGYGYTF. Looking up the rest from reference TRBV5-1 and TRBJ1-2 gives the full variable domain: KAGVTQTPRYLIKTRGQQVTLSCSPISGHRSVSWYQQTPGQGLQFLFEYFSETQRNKGNFPGRFSGRQFSNSRSEMNVSTLELGDSALYLCASSLALGQGYGYTFGSGTRLTVV.

This clonotype was recorded a few times. The V gene is TRBV9, the J gene TRBJ1-2; D gene ambiguous. Germline V lookup: CDR1 SGDLS, CDR2 YYNGEE. This CDR3 region has 14 residues. Between the trimmed V and J ends, which lost 4 bases and 5 bases, there was a span of 15 bases. Here the CDR3 DNA reads TGTGCCAGCAGCCACCATATTAGTTCTTATGGCTACACCTTC. This codes for CASSHHISSYGYTF.

CDR3 residues: CASSLEGPPDTQYF. The CDR3 bases are TGTGCCAGCAGTTTGGAGGGACCTCCAGATACGCAGTATTTT. The rearrangement joins TRBV27 to TRBJ2-3; D perhaps matches TRBD2 (6 bases). The V and J ends lost 3 bases and 4 bases respectively, with 11 bases between them. There are 14 residues in the CDR3. Germline assignment: CDR1 MNHEY and CDR2 SMNVEV (reference sequence).

The chain has TRBV6-5 and TRBJ2-5; TRBD1 aligns across 8 bases. CDR1 is MNHEY, CDR2 SVGAGI, per germline. The CDR3 has 14 amino acids. V lost 5 bases and J lost 5; bases outside the gene matches: 7. The CDR3 spells CASSTSGGSETQYF. The CDR3 bases are TGTGCCAGCAGTACCTCAGGGGGCAGTGAGACCCAGTACTTC.

There are a few counts of this clonotype. The V and J genes are TRBV4-2 and TRBJ2-7, with TRBD1 matching over 7 bases. Losses at the gene ends were 5 bases for V and 2 bases for J; bases not matched to a gene: 9. Germline V gene lookup returns CDR1 LGHNA and CDR2 YNFKEQ. The CDR3 sequence is 15 residues long. The CDR3: CASSTSGTAAYEQYF. CDR3 bases: TGTGCCAGCAGCACCTCGGGGACAGCGGCCTACGAGCAGTACTTC.

This chain uses TRBV20-1 with TRBJ1-5; TRBD1 matches at 12 bases. The germline CDR1 and CDR2 sequences are DFQATT and SNEGSKA (reference sequence). Germline trimming cut 3 bases from V and 3 bases from J; bases unmatched to any gene: 3. CDR3 length: 15 amino acids. This chain's CDR3 is CSARGTGGNNQPQHF. DNA for the CDR3: TGCAGTGCTAGGGGGACAGGGGGCAACAATCAGCCCCAGCATTTT.

This sequence joins TRBV20-1 and TRBJ1-2; D is undetermined. This CDR3 is built from 13 residues. Germline V CDR1 and CDR2: DFQATT, SNEGSKA (reference sequence). The V gene lost 6 bases and the J gene lost 0 bases, with 11 bases spanning the gap. CDR3 sequence: CSAESEPNYGYTF. The CDR3 DNA reads TGCAGTGCGGAATCGGAACCTAACTATGGCTACACCTTC.

This clonotype was picked up a small number of times. The V call is TRBV4-1, the J call TRBJ1-1; D remains ambiguous. CDR1 MGHRA and CDR2 YSYEKL come from the germline V gene. V lost 4 bases to trimming and J lost 3 bases, with 21 bases between them. The CDR3 has 17 amino acids. The CDR3 coding sequence is TGCGCCAGCAGCCGTCGGACTTTTTATGGACGGGACACTGAAGCTTTCTTT. The encoded protein is CASSRRTFYGRDTEAFF.

This clonotype was counted only a few times. The gene calls are TRBV12-3 or TRBV12-4 and TRBJ2-5; D might be TRBD1 or TRBD2, each matching 5 bases. The DNA matches TRBJ2-7 better at its end, which makes the J call doubtful. CDR3 length: 15 amino acids. Here the CDR3 reads CASRTDRGPSYEQYF. As DNA, the CDR3 is TGTGCCAGCAGAACTGACAGAGGGCCTTCCTACGAGCAGTACTTC.

V is TRBV12-3 or TRBV12-4 and J is TRBJ2-7; TRBD1 matches at 9 bases. The V and J ends lost 6 bases and 7 bases, in that order; junction bases with no gene match: 13. The CDR3 spans 15 residues. The CDR3 DNA sequence: TGTGCCAGCAGGCTGGACAGGGGACTCTACAATGAGCAGTACTTC. It translates to CASRLDRGLYNEQYF.

This chain connects TRBV12-3 or TRBV12-4 to TRBJ1-5, with 10 bases aligning to TRBD1. CDR3 length: 17 residues. V was clipped by 1 base and J by 0 bases; unmatched bases: 3. CDR3 region: CASSLGTGGTSNQPQHF. CDR3 bases: TGTGCCAGCAGTTTAGGGACAGGGGGTACTAGCAATCAGCCCCAGCATTTT.

Note on this clonotype: An end of the junction differs from the germline gene, which may be a read error. The V gene is TRBV5-1, the J gene TRBJ1-2, with D unclear. Germline V CDR1 and CDR2: SGHRS, YFSETQ. The CDR3 consists of 14 residues. The DNA for the CDR3 is TGCGCCAGCACCTTGGATGGGGAAACCTATGGCTACACCTTC. Residues: CASTLDGETYGYTF.

V usage is TRBV24-1 and J usage is TRBJ2-2; D is unclear. Germline CDR1 reads KGHDR; CDR2 reads SFDVKD. The V and J ends lost 7 bases and 1 base respectively, with 6 bases between them. CDR3 length: 13 amino acids. CDR3 in DNA: TGTGCCACCAGGGTGGAGAACACCGGGGAGCTGTTTTTT. It encodes CATRVENTGELFF.

This clonotype was seen more than once but under ten times. The genes are TRBV6-1 and TRBJ1-1; the match to TRBD1 covers 8 bases. Germline CDR1 and CDR2: MNHNS and SASEGT. V dropped 5 bases and J dropped 7; count of bases not matched to a gene: 9. The CDR3 has 14 residues. Written as DNA, the CDR3 is TGTGCCAGCAGTTCCGACAGGGGAGGCGGTGAAGCTTTCTTT. This translates into CASSSDRGGGEAFF.

This clonotype occurred a few times. The gene calls are TRBV7-9 and TRBJ1-2; D is possibly TRBD1 (6 bases). CDR1 is SEHNR, CDR2 FQNEAQ, per germline (reference sequence). The V end was cut by 5 bases, the J end by 8 bases, with 21 bases between. This CDR3 region has 15 residues. For the CDR3, the DNA is TGTGCCAGCAGCCCAGGCGCACAGGGACGGTCGGGCTACACCTTC. Residues: CASSPGAQGRSGYTF.

In its sample, this clonotype was seen a few times. This chain links TRBV7-9 with TRBJ2-3, with a tentative D call TRBD2 (5 bases). This CDR3 has 17 amino acids. The V end lost 1 base, the J end lost 6 bases, and 20 bases lay between the germline ends. Germline loops: CDR1 SEHNR, CDR2 FQNEAQ (reference sequence). DNA for the CDR3: TGTGCCAGCAGCTTAGAATCCGACTACGTATGGGATGATACGCAGTATTTT. Translating gives CASSLESDYVWDDTQYF.

This clonotype was recorded a few times. The chain links TRBV12-5 to TRBJ2-7; D unclear. The germline CDR1 and CDR2 sequences are LGHNT and FRNRAP. The CDR3 is made up of 12 amino acids. The V end lost 3 bases, the J end lost 5 bases, and 8 bases lay between the germline ends. This CDR3 is CASGFGVDEQYF. DNA of the CDR3: TGTGCTAGTGGTTTTGGGGTGGACGAGCAGTACTTC.

The J gene is TRBJ1-2, the V gene TRBV7-9; TRBD1 might be the D (5 bases). Germline V gene data show CDR1 as SEHNR and CDR2 as FQNEAQ (reference sequence). The germline V and J ends were trimmed by 1 base and 7 bases, with 7 bases remaining between them. The CDR3 loop spans 12 amino acids. CDR3 sequence reads: CASSLGTIGYTF. CDR3 nucleotide sequence: TGTGCCAGCAGCTTAGGGACAATTGGCTACACCTTC.

CDR3 bases: TGCGCCAGCAGCGACTTACAGGGTGCGAACACTGAAGCTTTCTTT. Encoded protein: CASSDLQGANTEAFF. V and J are TRBV5-1 and TRBJ1-1; TRBD1 is a possible D gene (6 bases). Germline values: CDR1 SGHRS, CDR2 YFSETQ. The CDR3 has 15 amino acids. V lost 4 bases to trimming and J lost 1 base, with 14 bases between them. Together with reference TRBV5-1 and TRBJ1-1, the CDR3 gives the full variable domain: KAGVTQTPRYLIKTRGQQVTLSCSPISGHRSVSWYQQTPGQGLQFLFEYFSETQRNKGNFPGRFSGRQFSNSRSEMNVSTLELGDSALYLCASSDLQGANTEAFFGQGTRLTVV.

This chain joins TRBV7-2 and TRBJ1-4, with a weak D call TRBD1 (5 bases). Trimming pared 6 bases from V and 0 bases from J, leaving 17 bases between. Per germline, CDR1 SGHTA and CDR2 FQGNSA. The CDR3 is made up of 17 amino acids. The CDR3 DNA reads as TGTGCCAGCAGTTCCTCAGGGTGGTCGGCAACTAATGAAAAACTGTTTTTT. The encoded protein is CASSSSGWSATNEKLFF.

The rearrangement links TRBV6-6 to TRBJ2-5; D ambiguous. CDR1 is MNHNY and CDR2 is SVGAGI in the germline V gene (reference sequence). The CDR3 spans 13 residues. The ends were cut back, 0 bases at V and 11 bases at J, with 13 bases in the middle. The CDR3 sequence: CASSYSTLPQQYF. The CDR3 DNA reads TGTGCCAGCAGTTACTCGACCCTACCTCAGCAGTACTTC.

This clonotype was detected a few times. The chain combines TRBV7-9 with TRBJ1-1; D uncertain. Germline-derived CDR1 and CDR2 are SEHNR and FQNEAQ (reference sequence). The V end was cut by 5 bases, the J end by 3 bases, with 13 bases between. The CDR3 covers 14 residues. Here the CDR3 DNA reads TGTGCCAGCAGCCCCCCCAGATCGTACACTGAAGCTTTCTTT. Protein sequence: CASSPPRSYTEAFF. Filled out from reference TRBV7-9 and TRBJ1-1, the complete variable domain reads DTGVSQNPRHKITKRGQNVTFRCDPISEHNRLYWYRQTLGQGPEFLTYFQNEAQLEKSRLLSDRFSAERPKGSFSTLEIQRTEQGDSAMYLCASSPPRSYTEAFFGQGTRLTVV.

This clonotype has only a few counts. V is TRBV12-3 or TRBV12-4 and J is TRBJ1-6, with a possible D match to TRBD1 (5 bases). The CDR3 covers 16 residues. The V gene lost 0 bases and the J gene lost 4 bases, with 10 bases spanning the gap. The CDR3, as DNA: TGTGCCAGCAGTTTAGCCGGGAGGGGATATAATTCACCCCTCCACTTT. It yields the protein CASSLAGRGYNSPLHF.

The table lists this clonotype with a few counts. V usage is TRBV11-2 and J usage is TRBJ1-1; no firm D call. Germline V gene data show CDR1 as SGHAT and CDR2 as FQNNGV. The V end was cut by 1 base, the J end by 7 bases, with 13 bases between. The CDR3 is 14 amino acids. CDR3 protein: CASSLVGWQYEAFF. The CDR3 region has the DNA TGTGCCAGCAGCTTAGTGGGGTGGCAGTATGAAGCTTTCTTT.

This clonotype was counted only a few times. The V and J genes are TRBV20-1 and TRBJ2-1, with 8 bases that match TRBD1. Germline CDR1 and CDR2: DFQATT and SNEGSKA (reference sequence). The V segment lost 6 bases and the J segment 0 bases; nucleotides outside the gene matches: 7. The length of the CDR3 is 15 residues. CDR3 nucleotides: TGCAGTGCGGCCAGCAGGGGGCTCTCCTACAATGAGCAGTTCTTC. Amino acids: CSAASRGLSYNEQFF.